The count of the clone carrying this TCR beta chain is one. The antigen is undetermined. This sample is part of a study of T cells in tumors after PD-1 blockade. The overall study: A subset received ongoing vismodegib 150 mg daily alongside anti-PD-1 therapy. Peripheral blood samples averaged around 33,000 unique clonotypes and around 120,000 templates.

CDR3 length: 15 residues. After removal of 2 bases from V and 2 bases from J, the junction contained 4 bases not matched to a gene. Germline V lookup: CDR1 SNHLY, CDR2 FYNNEI. The study's findings and limits: Blood contained about two fifths of the tumor's TCR clonotypes.

TCRdb's table, derived via immunoSEQ multiplex PCR, lists solely in-frame clones and lacks some. The table has roughly 14,000 clones, about 82% seen once. The rearrangement joins TRBV2 to TRBJ2-3; 7 bases are a match to TRBD2. The source material was PBMCs, sampled after anti-PD-1 treatment. The receptor was isolated from a human donor with basal cell carcinoma. CDR3 sequence reads: CASSESGLVTDTQYF. The DNA of the CDR3 is TGTGCCAGCAGTGAATCTGGACTAGTCACAGATACGCAGTATTTT.